The next 23 T cell receptor beta chains were all read from a single sample in a study of cytomegalovirus exposure and HLA in healthy donors. Vbeta (60) and Jbeta (13) primers were used in the PCR. Method: immunoSEQ multiplex PCR; TCRdb's copy keeps in-frame clones and lacks some. Here the sample spans under 150,000 clones, around four fifths being singletons. Sequenced input: PBMCs. These receptors came from a boy between 5 and 17 years old in good health and CMV-seronegative.

This rearrangement joins TRBV7-8 to TRBJ1-1, with D possibly TRBD1 on 6 matching bases. V lost 2 bases, J lost 0 bases, and 13 bases lay in between. The CDR3 loop spans 16 amino acids. The germline CDR1 and CDR2 sequences are SGHVS and FQNEAQ. The CDR3 coding sequence is TGTGCCAGCAGCTTAATCCTAGGGGGATTGAACACTGAAGCTTTCTTT. Translation: CASSLILGGLNTEAFF.

This clone was counted between two and nine times. The rearrangement links TRBV5-6 to TRBJ1-2, with D possibly TRBD1 on 6 matching bases. CDR1 SGHDT and CDR2 YYEEEE come from the germline V gene. V was shortened by 4 bases and J by 4 bases, with 14 bases between the two germline ends. The CDR3 sequence is 14 residues long. CDR3 DNA sequence: TGTGCCAGCAGCCCGGGGGGGCGTGTCTATGGCTACACCTTC. Residues: CASSPGGRVYGYTF.

The chain is built from TRBV29-1 and TRBJ2-7; 7 nucleotides match TRBD1. Germline loops: CDR1 SQVTM, CDR2 ANQGSEA. J was trimmed by 5 bases and V by 6 bases; bases with no gene match: 10. The CDR3 extends over 13 amino acids. The CDR3 protein is CSVHGQVGDEQYF. CDR3 DNA sequence: TGCAGCGTCCACGGACAGGTGGGCGACGAGCAGTACTTC.

The chain recombines TRBV30 with TRBJ2-7; perhaps TRBD2 as D (5 bases). Germline V gene data show CDR1 as GTSNPN and CDR2 as SVGIG (reference sequence). Between the trimmed V and J ends, which lost 3 bases and 3 bases, there was a span of 6 bases. The CDR3 runs to 11 residues. CDR3 DNA: TGTGCCTGGAGGGGGAGCTACGAGCAGTACTTC. It translates to CAWRGSYEQYF. Together with reference TRBV30 and TRBJ2-7, the CDR3 gives the full variable domain: SQTIHQWPATLVQPVGSPLSLECTVEGTSNPNLYWYRQAAGRGLQLLFYSVGIGQISSEVPQNLSASRPQDRQFILSSKKLLLSDSGFYLCAWRGSYEQYFGPGTRLTVT.

The chain is built from TRBV12-5 and TRBJ2-5, with 12 bases that match TRBD2. The CDR3 has 16 amino acids. Trimming at V came to 4 bases and at J to 5 bases, leaving 8 bases not matched to a gene. The germline V gene has CDR1 LGHNT and CDR2 FRNRAP. The CDR3: CASGWGTSGPPETQYF. CDR3 bases: TGTGCTAGTGGTTGGGGGACTAGCGGGCCCCCGGAGACCCAGTACTTC.

V gene TRBV5-4 combines with J gene TRBJ2-7; D gene ambiguous. This CDR3 spans 15 amino acids. V lost 1 base to trimming and J lost 1 base, with 12 bases between them. Germline-derived CDR1 and CDR2 are SGHNT and YYREEE (reference sequence). CDR3 coding DNA: TGTGCCAGCAGCTTGCCCGCGACTGGATCCTACGAGCAGTACTTC. This sequence encodes CASSLPATGSYEQYF.

The chain carries TRBV5-1 and TRBJ2-7, with 7 positions matching TRBD1. Per germline, CDR1 SGHRS and CDR2 YFSETQ. This CDR3 is built from 15 residues. V lost 3 bases, J lost 4 bases, and 10 bases stayed unmatched. The CDR3 bases are TGCGCCAGCAGCTCCTACAGGGGATCGCCGTACGAGCAGTACTTC. The encoded protein is CASSSYRGSPYEQYF.

The J gene is TRBJ1-1, the V gene TRBV6-5; possible D gene TRBD1, 5 bases. V was pared by 6 bases and J by 0 bases, with 8 bases between. Germline loops: CDR1 MNHEY, CDR2 SVGAGI. CDR3 length: 13 amino acids. The chain's CDR3 is CASRGLLNTEAFF. Written as DNA, the CDR3 is TGTGCCAGCAGGGGACTGCTGAACACTGAAGCTTTCTTT.

The chain couples TRBV25-1 to TRBJ2-1; D gene unclear. Germline V gives CDR1 MGHDK, CDR2 SYGVNS. The ends were cut back, 3 bases at V and 8 bases at J, with 17 bases in the middle. This CDR3 region has 15 residues. Here the CDR3 reads CASSEIGSPSDEQFF. CDR3 in DNA: TGTGCCAGCAGTGAGATCGGTTCTCCCTCCGATGAGCAGTTCTTC.

The rearrangement uses TRBV25-1 and TRBJ2-7; 7 bases align to TRBD2. The J segment lost 1 base and the V segment lost 1 base, leaving 10 bases of the junction unmatched. The CDR3 consists of 17 residues. Germline lookup yields CDR1 MGHDK and CDR2 SYGVNS. This chain's CDR3 is CASSESRSGLESYEQYF. CDR3 nucleotide sequence: TGTGCCAGCAGTGAATCTCGCTCTGGACTAGAGTCCTACGAGCAGTACTTC.

The sample holds a few counts of this clone. The chain recombines TRBV7-2 with TRBJ1-5; D gene uncertain. This CDR3 spans 12 amino acids. Germline lookup yields CDR1 SGHTA and CDR2 FQGNSA. V lost 2 bases, J lost 5 bases, and 4 bases lay in between. The CDR3 nucleotides are TGTGCCAGCAGCTTAATATATCAGCCCCAGCATTTT. Translating it yields CASSLIYQPQHF.

J is TRBJ1-1 and V is TRBV6-5, with 9 bases aligning to TRBD1. Germline V lookup: CDR1 MNHEY, CDR2 SVGAGI. The CDR3 is made up of 14 amino acids. The ends lost 6 bases at V and 9 bases at J; junction bases unmatched: 11. The CDR3 DNA reads TGTGCCAGCAGGCTATCCGGGACAGGGTCCCAAGCTTTCTTT. This sequence encodes CASRLSGTGSQAFF.

The chain combines TRBV11-3 with TRBJ2-3, with D possibly matching TRBD2 (5 bases). V was shortened by 5 bases and J by 6 bases, with 9 bases between the two germline ends. The CDR3 has 12 residues. The germline V gene encodes CDR1 SGHNT and CDR2 YENEEA. In DNA, the CDR3 is TGTGCCAGCAGCCTTAGCGCTGATACGCAGTATTTT. It specifies CASSLSADTQYF. Using reference TRBV11-3 and TRBJ2-3 for the parts outside the CDR3, the full variable domain is EAGVVQSPRYKIIEKKQPVAFWCNPISGHNTLYWYLQNLGQGPELLIRYENEEAVDDSQLPKDRFSAERLKGVDSTLKIQPAELGDSAVYLCASSLSADTQYFGPGTRLTVL.

The V call is TRBV30, the J call TRBJ1-2; tentative D call: TRBD1 (5 bases). CDR3 length equals 13 residues. Looked up from germline, CDR1 is GTSNPN and CDR2 is SVGIG (reference sequence). V was clipped by 0 bases and J by 9 bases, with 14 bases between them. The CDR3 nucleotides are TGTGCCTGGAGTGTAAGACAGTCTGGTCGCTACACCTTC. Its protein product is CAWSVRQSGRYTF.

This chain uses TRBV2 with TRBJ2-7, with D possibly TRBD1 on 6 matching bases. The V gene lost 5 bases and the J gene lost 3 bases, with 11 bases spanning the gap. This CDR3 is 13 amino acids long. Germline CDR1 SNHLY, CDR2 FYNNEI. The CDR3 nucleotides are TGTGCCAGCAGTCGGACAGTATACTACGAGCAGTACTTC. It codes for CASSRTVYYEQYF.

The genes are TRBV6-6 and TRBJ2-5, with 8 nucleotides matching TRBD2. The V gene end was trimmed by 6 bases and the J gene end by 3 bases; junction bases not matched to a gene: 3. The CDR3 contains 13 residues. Per germline, CDR1 MNHNY and CDR2 SVGAGI (reference sequence). The CDR3 DNA reads TGTGCCAGCAGCCCAGCGGGAGAAGAGACCCAGTACTTC. It is translated as CASSPAGEETQYF.

Details on this clone: A junction boundary mismatches the germline segment, possibly from a read error. The V gene is TRBV6-6, the J gene TRBJ2-7; 8 bases align to TRBD1. The germline V gene has CDR1 MNHNY and CDR2 SVGAGI (reference sequence). The CDR3 is 15 residues long. The CDR3 DNA is TGTGCCAGCAGTGACTCCCGACAGGGGCCAAGCGAGCAGTACTTC. This gives the protein CASSDSRQGPSEQYF.

The chain is built from TRBV7-9 and TRBJ2-1; the match to TRBD1 covers 10 bases. The CDR3 length is 13 residues. V shed 6 bases, J shed 8 bases, and the junction held 4 bases outside the gene matches. Germline V gives CDR1 SEHNR, CDR2 FQNEAQ (reference sequence). CDR3 sequence (DNA): TGTGCCAGCAGTCCCGGGACAGGGGATGAGCAGTTCTTC. Its translation: CASSPGTGDEQFF.

This chain joins TRBV19 and TRBJ2-7; 10 bases fit TRBD1. From germline, CDR1 is LNHDA and CDR2 SQIVND (reference sequence). V lost 5 bases, J lost 2 bases, and 3 bases stayed unmatched. CDR3 length equals 14 residues. The CDR3: CASSPGTGAYEQYF. CDR3 in DNA: TGTGCCAGTAGTCCAGGGACAGGGGCCTACGAGCAGTACTTC.

The chain joins TRBV5-1 to TRBJ2-7; 10 nucleotides agree with TRBD2. The germline V gene has CDR1 SGHRS and CDR2 YFSETQ. The CDR3 is 18 residues long. Trimming cost V 2 bases and J 2 bases; bases outside gene matches: 13. The CDR3: CASSLIVAGGPGAYEQYF. The CDR3, as DNA: TGCGCCAGCAGCTTAATCGTAGCGGGAGGCCCTGGGGCCTACGAGCAGTACTTC.

This sequence joins TRBV19 and TRBJ1-1; D is unclear. V gave up 3 bases and J gave up 8 bases, with 7 bases separating them. This CDR3 has 11 residues. CDR1 and CDR2 (germline): LNHDA, SQIVND (reference sequence). The CDR3 is CASSIGQEAFF. In nucleotides, the CDR3 is TGTGCCAGTAGTATTGGGCAAGAAGCTTTCTTT.

This chain connects TRBV29-1 to TRBJ2-2; D is undetermined. The CDR3 contains 13 residues. The V gene lost 1 base and the J gene lost 1 base, with 4 bases spanning the gap. In germline, CDR1 is SQVTM, CDR2 ANQGSEA. In nucleotides, the CDR3 is TGCAGCGTTGAAGCTATGAACACCGGGGAGCTGTTTTTT. Translating gives CSVEAMNTGELFF.

The rearrangement links TRBV19 to TRBJ2-7; possibly TRBD2 for D (6 bases). CDR1 is LNHDA, CDR2 SQIVND, per germline (reference sequence). V shed 5 bases and J shed 2 bases, with 13 bases lying between them. The CDR3 length is 14 residues. The CDR3 nucleotides are TGTGCCAGTAGTTCTCTAGCGTCACCCTACGAGCAGTACTTC. This codes for CASSSLASPYEQYF.